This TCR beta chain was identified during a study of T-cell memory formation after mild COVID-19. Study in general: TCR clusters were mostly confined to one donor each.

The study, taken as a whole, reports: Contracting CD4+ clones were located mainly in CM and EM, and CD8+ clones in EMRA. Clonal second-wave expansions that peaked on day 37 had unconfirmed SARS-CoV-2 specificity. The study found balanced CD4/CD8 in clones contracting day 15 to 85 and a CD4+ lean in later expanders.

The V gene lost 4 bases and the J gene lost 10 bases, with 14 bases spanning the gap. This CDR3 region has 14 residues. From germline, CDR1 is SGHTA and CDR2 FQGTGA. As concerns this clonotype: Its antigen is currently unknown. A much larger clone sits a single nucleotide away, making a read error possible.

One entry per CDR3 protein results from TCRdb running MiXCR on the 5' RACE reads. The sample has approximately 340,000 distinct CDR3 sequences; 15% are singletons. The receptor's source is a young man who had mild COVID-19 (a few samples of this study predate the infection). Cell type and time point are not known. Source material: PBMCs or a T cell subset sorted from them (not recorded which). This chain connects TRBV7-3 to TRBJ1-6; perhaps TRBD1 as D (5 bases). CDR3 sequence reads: CASSSGTRGSPLHF. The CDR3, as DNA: TGTGCCAGCAGCTCCGGGACCCGGGGATCACCCCTCCACTTT.